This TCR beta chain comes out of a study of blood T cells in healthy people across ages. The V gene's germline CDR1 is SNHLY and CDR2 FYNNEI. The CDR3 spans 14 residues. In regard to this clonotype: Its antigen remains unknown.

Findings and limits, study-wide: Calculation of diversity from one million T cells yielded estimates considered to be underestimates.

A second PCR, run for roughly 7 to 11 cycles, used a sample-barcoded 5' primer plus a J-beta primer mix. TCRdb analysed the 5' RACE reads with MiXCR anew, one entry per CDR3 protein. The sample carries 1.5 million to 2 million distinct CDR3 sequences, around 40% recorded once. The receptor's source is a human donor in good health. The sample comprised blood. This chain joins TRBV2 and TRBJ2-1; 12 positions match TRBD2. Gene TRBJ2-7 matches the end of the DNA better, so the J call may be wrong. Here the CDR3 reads CASRRTSGACEQYF. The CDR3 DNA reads TGTGCCAGCAGGAGGACTAGCGGGGCGTGCGAGCAGTACTTC.